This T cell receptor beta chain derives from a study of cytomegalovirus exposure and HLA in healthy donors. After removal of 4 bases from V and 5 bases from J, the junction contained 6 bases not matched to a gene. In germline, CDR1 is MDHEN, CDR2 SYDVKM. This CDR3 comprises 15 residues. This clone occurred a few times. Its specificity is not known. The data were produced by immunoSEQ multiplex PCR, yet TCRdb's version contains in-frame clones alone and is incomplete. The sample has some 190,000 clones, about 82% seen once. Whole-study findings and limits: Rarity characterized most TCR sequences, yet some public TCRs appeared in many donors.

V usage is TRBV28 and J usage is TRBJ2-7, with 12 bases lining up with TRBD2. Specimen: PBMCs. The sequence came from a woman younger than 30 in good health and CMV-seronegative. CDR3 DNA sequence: TGTGCCAGCAGTTCTTCTAGCGGGAGGGACAACGAGCAGTACTTC. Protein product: CASSSSSGRDNEQYF. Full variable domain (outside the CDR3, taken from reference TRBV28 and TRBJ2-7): DVKVTQSSRYLVKRTGEKVFLECVQDMDHENMFWYRQDPGLGLRLIYFSYDVKMKEKGDIPEGYSVSREKKERFSLILESASTNQTSMYLCASSSSSGRDNEQYFGPGTRLTVT.